This T cell receptor beta chain was observed in a study of neoadjuvant anti-PD-1 for oral cavity cancer. General study points: Post-treatment tumors with larger preexisting clones showed more shrinkage.

Assay used: immunoSEQ multiplex PCR; TCRdb lists only in-frame clones, some missing. The sample yields 20,000 to 25,000 clones, 35% to 55% seen once. Points on this clone: Its antigen remains unknown.

CDR3 length: 13 residues. V gave up 6 bases and J gave up 3 bases, with 8 bases separating them. Germline lookup yields CDR1 MDHEN and CDR2 SYDVKM. The time point: after neoadjuvant nivolumab, at surgical resection. The receptor was isolated from a person between 40 and 85 years old with oral cavity squamous cell carcinoma. This sequence joins TRBV28 and TRBJ1-4; D not certain. Specimen: tumor tissue, collected after nivolumab (anti-PD-1) treatment. DNA of the CDR3: TGTGCCAGCAGAATGAGGGCTAATGAAAAACTGTTTTTT. Protein sequence: CASRMRANEKLFF.